This T cell receptor beta chain was sequenced for a study of blood T cell repertoires in COVID-19. Study at large: Both acute and convalescent COVID-19 samples were obtained from the United States, Italy and Spain. T cells, B-cell-depleted T cells, or PBMCs provided the cDNA or gDNA that served as material.

The V end was cut by 1 base, the J end by 5 bases, with 8 bases between. Germline-derived CDR1 and CDR2 are LGHDT and YNNKEL (reference sequence). The CDR3 spans 14 residues. In the original processing: Reference gene primer amplification in the assay estimated nucleated cell counts. Only in-frame clones appear in the TCRdb table, and some are missing; sequencing was by immunoSEQ multiplex PCR. V, J and clone size were drawn from that table, and D and trimming were deduced from the DNA. The table has about 100,000 clones, 70% to 90% seen once. This sequence originates from a woman between 55 and 75 years old with acute or convalescent COVID-19. The J gene is TRBJ1-4, the V gene TRBV3-1 (or the pseudogene TRBV3-2); D not certain. The sequenced material came from peripheral blood. The CDR3 coding sequence is TGTGCCAGCAGCCAAGTAATCAGGAATGAAAAACTGTTTTTT. Amino acids: CASSQVIRNEKLFF.